This T cell receptor beta chain emerged from a study of blood T cell repertoires in COVID-19. Background on the study: Samples of COVID-19 (acute and convalescent) were obtained from the United States, Italy and Spain. T cells, B-cell-depleted T cells, or PBMCs provided the cDNA or gDNA that served as material.

The CDR3 covers 17 residues. The germline V gene encodes CDR1 SSHAT and CDR2 FNYEAQ (reference sequence). J was trimmed by 5 bases and V by 2 bases; bases with no gene match: 13. Authors' analysis steps: Researchers report that nucleated cell counts were estimated from reference gene primer amplification. Clones were sequenced by immunoSEQ multiplex PCR, and TCRdb holds only the in-frame ones, with some missing. The DNA was the basis for D and trimming; V, J and clone size are from that table. The sample carries about 26,000 clones, 92% recorded once. The sequence came from a human donor in a cohort sampled during active COVID-19. Sequencing input: peripheral blood. The V and J genes are TRBV7-7 and TRBJ2-5, with 8 bases that match TRBD2. The CDR3 here is CASSLIPRGGRAETQYF. Here the CDR3 DNA reads TGTGCCAGCAGCTTAATCCCCCGGGGGGGACGAGCGGAGACCCAGTACTTC.